This T cell receptor (beta chain) is from a study of primary melanoma T cells and metastatic recurrence. Study-wide context: These T2 to T4 primary melanomas had thickness greater than 1 mm. Findings and limits, study-wide: Primary melanomas may harbor an effective T-cell antitumor response, authors suggested.

As to this clone: The antigen is undetermined.

V lost 1 base to trimming and J lost 6 bases, with 18 bases between them. From germline, CDR1 is SGHRS and CDR2 YFSETQ. The CDR3 consists of 16 residues. TCRdb's table, derived via immunoSEQ multiplex PCR, lists solely in-frame clones and lacks some. The sample shows about 300 clones, about nine tenths of them seen only once. This chain joins TRBV5-1 and TRBJ2-3, with D unresolved. The receptor comes from a human donor with melanoma. Input material: melanoma tumor tissue. CDR3 loop: CASSLPGKVDPDTQYF. The CDR3 coding sequence is TGCGCCAGCAGCTTGCCAGGAAAAGTCGATCCGGATACGCAGTATTTT.